These 21 T cell receptor beta chains were all obtained from the same sample, sequenced in a study of T cells in Graves' hyperthyroidism and ophthalmopathy. TCR beta CDR3 regions were amplified from RNA transcripts. HTBI primers were used for first-round RT-PCR of the TCR CDR3. TCRdb analysed the multiplex PCR reads with MiXCR anew, one entry per CDR3 protein. The sample lists roughly 500,000 distinct CDR3 sequences; approximately 25% were seen once. Sequencing was performed on blood. Receptors were obtained from a woman younger than 45 with Graves' ophthalmopathy.

In this sample, this clonotype turned up many times. The V gene is TRBV27, the J gene TRBJ2-5, with a possible D match to TRBD2 (5 bases). CDR3 length: 13 residues. Germline assignment: CDR1 MNHEY and CDR2 SMNVEV (reference sequence). Deletions cut 9 bases from V and 0 bases from J, with 11 bases between. The CDR3: CASGGQNQETQYF. CDR3 nucleotides: TGTGCCAGTGGAGGCCAGAACCAAGAGACCCAGTACTTC.

The genes are TRBV10-2 and TRBJ2-2, with 8 nucleotides matching TRBD1. With 0 bases clipped from V and 5 bases from J, the junction kept 5 bases outside the gene matches. This CDR3 is built from 16 residues. Germline values: CDR1 WSHSY, CDR2 SAAADI. CDR3 nucleotide sequence: TGCGCCAGCAGTGAGTCGAGGACAGGGTGGACCGGGGAGCTGTTTTTT. Amino acids: CASSESRTGWTGELFF.

This chain connects TRBV28 to TRBJ1-2, with a weak D call TRBD1 (6 bases). V was trimmed by 1 base and J by 7 bases, leaving 19 bases between them. This CDR3 comprises 16 residues. From germline, CDR1 is MDHEN and CDR2 SYDVKM. The DNA for the CDR3 is TGTGCCAGCAGTTTATTCTCGCAGGGGAAACTGGGTGGCTACACCTTC. Encoded protein: CASSLFSQGKLGGYTF.

This clonotype was detected only a few times. CDR3 in DNA: TGTGCCAGCAGCCAAGGACGGGAACAGCCCTATGGCTACACCTTC. Amino acids: CASSQGREQPYGYTF. This chain connects TRBV3-1 to TRBJ1-2; D uncertain. V lost 1 base to trimming and J lost 4 bases, with 13 bases between them. The length of the CDR3 is 15 residues. CDR1 and CDR2 from the germline V gene are LGHDT and YNNKEL (reference sequence).

The chain recombines TRBV5-1 with TRBJ2-7, with D perhaps being TRBD1 or TRBD2 (5 bases each). The germline V gene has CDR1 SGHRS and CDR2 YFSETQ. The V end was cut by 0 bases, the J end by 1 base, with 11 bases between. The CDR3 sequence is 15 residues long. The CDR3 is CASSLVGRQSYEQYF. The DNA of the CDR3 is TGCGCCAGCAGCTTGGTGGGACGGCAGTCCTACGAGCAGTACTTC.

Worth noting for this clonotype: At one end the junction does not follow the germline gene, possibly because of a read error. The genes are TRBV30 and TRBJ2-6; D not certain. Germline assignment: CDR1 GTSNPN and CDR2 SVGIG (reference sequence). This CDR3 is 15 amino acids long. The CDR3 loop is CAWSSQASGTNVLTF. Written as DNA, the CDR3 is TGTGCCTGGAGTTCCCAGGCGTCTGGGACCAACGTCCTGACTTTC.

The V gene is TRBV12-3 or TRBV12-4, the J gene TRBJ2-2; D is undetermined. Deletions cut 7 bases from V and 7 bases from J, with 7 bases between. CDR3 size: 11 residues. The CDR3, as DNA: TGTGCCAGCACCTGGGGCGGGGAGCTGTTTTTT. Translated, it gives CASTWGGELFF.

Details on this clonotype: A read error is likely, as this CDR3 ends without the conserved phenylalanine or tryptophan. The J gene is TRBJ1-1, the V gene TRBV7-9; 8 positions match TRBD1. From germline, CDR1 is SEHNR and CDR2 FQNEAQ (reference sequence). The J segment lost 2 bases and the V segment lost 3 bases, leaving 2 bases of the junction unmatched. This CDR3 comprises 14 residues. The CDR3 loop reads CASSFQGANTEAFY. CDR3 DNA: TGTGCCAGCAGCTTTCAGGGGGCAAACACTGAAGCTTTCTAT.

This clonotype was recorded at least ten times. Germline is not matched at one junction end, which may reflect a read error. The chain employs TRBV5-1 and TRBJ1-1; no clear D. The CDR3 has 14 amino acids. Germline V gene sequence: CDR1 SGHRS, CDR2 YFSETQ. The CDR3 is CASNLAPSNTEAFF. CDR3 DNA: TGCGCCAGCAACTTGGCCCCGTCGAACACTGAAGCTTTCTTT.

This clonotype was seen only a few times. This may arise from a read error, as a much more abundant clone is one base away. V gene TRBV2 combines with J gene TRBJ2-7; D not certain. CDR1 is SNHLY, CDR2 FYNNEI, per germline. This CDR3 contains 13 residues. The CDR3 here is CASIRLAAYEQCF. The CDR3 DNA sequence: TGTGCCAGCATCCGGCTGGCTGCCTACGAGCAGTGCTTC.

As concerns this clonotype: A read error may explain this, as a much larger clone is one base away. The chain combines TRBV10-2 with TRBJ1-1; D gene uncertain. Germline V gene lookup returns CDR1 WSHSY and CDR2 SAAADI. The length of the CDR3 is 13 residues. The CDR3 here is CASILGPNTETFF. The CDR3 bases are TGCGCCAGCATCTTGGGCCCGAACACTGAAACTTTCTTT.

This clonotype appeared many times. V gene TRBV6-2 or TRBV6-3 combines with J gene TRBJ2-6; possibly TRBD1 for D (6 bases). Between the trimmed V and J ends, which lost 2 bases and 0 bases, there was a span of 17 bases. The CDR3 runs to 19 residues. Germline CDR1 MNHEY, CDR2 SVGEGT. The CDR3 protein is CASSYGASGHRSGANVLTF. The CDR3 coding sequence is TGTGCCAGCAGTTACGGGGCTTCGGGACATCGCTCTGGGGCCAACGTCCTGACTTTC.

The chain carries TRBV29-1 and TRBJ1-2; tentative D call: TRBD1 (6 bases). Germline V lookup: CDR1 SQVTM, CDR2 ANQGSEA. Trimming left V 6 bases short and J 4 bases short, with 9 bases between. The CDR3 sequence is 11 residues long. This CDR3 reads CSVIQGYGYTF. For the CDR3, the DNA is TGCAGCGTAATACAGGGCTATGGCTACACCTTC.

The rearrangement links TRBV7-9 to TRBJ2-5, with unresolved D. The CDR3 has 14 amino acids. The ends were cut back, 9 bases at V and 0 bases at J, with 14 bases in the middle. Germline values: CDR1 SEHNR, CDR2 FQNEAQ (reference sequence). The CDR3 DNA sequence: TGTGCCAGTAGTATCCGGGTGTACCAAGAGACCCAGTACTTC. It translates to CASSIRVYQETQYF. The variable domain in full, with the rest retrieved from reference TRBV7-9 and TRBJ2-5, is DTGVSQNPRHKITKRGQNVTFRCDPISEHNRLYWYRQTLGQGPEFLTYFQNEAQLEKSRLLSDRFSAERPKGSFSTLEIQRTEQGDSAMYLCASSIRVYQETQYFGPGTRLLVL.

The chain recombines TRBV12-3 or TRBV12-4 with TRBJ2-7; 8 bases fit TRBD1. The trim removed 5 bases at V and 7 bases at J, leaving 13 bases unmatched. The CDR3 extends over 15 amino acids. The CDR3 bases are TGTGCCAGCAGTCTGGCAGGGGGCGCGGGTGGGGAGCAGTACTTC. Residues: CASSLAGGAGGEQYF.

The table lists this clonotype with many counts. This rearrangement joins TRBV19 to TRBJ2-5; perhaps TRBD2 as D (5 bases). The CDR3 contains 16 residues. Germline CDR1 LNHDA, CDR2 SQIVND (reference sequence). The germline V and J ends were trimmed by 4 bases and 7 bases, with 22 bases remaining between them. CDR3 sequence reads: CASSTRINTRPGTQYF. The DNA for the CDR3 is TGTGCCAGTAGTACCCGAATAAACACTAGACCGGGGACCCAGTACTTC.

This clonotype was counted ten times or more. J is TRBJ1-6 and V is TRBV29-1; perhaps TRBD1 as D (5 bases). CDR1 and CDR2 from the germline V gene are SQVTM and ANQGSEA. With 7 bases removed from V and 5 bases from J, the gap between germline ends came to 12 bases. CDR3 size: 13 residues. CDR3 in amino acids: CSARDGDNSPLHF. The CDR3 DNA follows: TGCAGCGCACGGGACGGAGATAATTCACCCCTCCACTTT.

This clonotype was found many times. The J gene is TRBJ2-7, the V gene TRBV27; 7 bases match TRBD2. V lost 6 bases to trimming and J lost 0 bases; unmatched junction nucleotides: 5. The CDR3 length is 14 residues. Germline V gene data show CDR1 as MNHEY and CDR2 as SMNVEV (reference sequence). Here the CDR3 reads CASSPREASYEQYF. The CDR3 coding sequence is TGTGCCAGCAGCCCCCGGGAGGCCTCCTACGAGCAGTACTTC.

This clonotype was counted ten times or more. CDR3 bases: TGCAGTGCTAGAGGGGGCCAGGAGGCGGGGGAGCAGTACTTC. Its translation: CSARGGQEAGEQYF. The chain carries TRBV20-1 and TRBJ2-7; possible D gene TRBD2, 6 bases. Trimming cost V 1 base and J 7 bases, with 17 bases left between them. CDR3 length: 14 amino acids. Germline values: CDR1 DFQATT, CDR2 SNEGSKA (reference sequence).

The rearrangement links TRBV9 to TRBJ1-5; no definite D call. Looked up from germline, CDR1 is SGDLS and CDR2 is YYNGEE. The CDR3 loop spans 14 amino acids. Deletions cut 1 base from V and 1 base from J, with 6 bases between. The CDR3 DNA follows: TGTGCCAGCAGCGTAACTTGGAGCAATCAGCCCCAGCATTTT. This gives the protein CASSVTWSNQPQHF. Complete variable domain (other parts from reference TRBV9 and TRBJ1-5): DSGVTQTPKHLITATGQRVTLRCSPRSGDLSVYWYQQSLDQGLQFLIQYYNGEERAKGNILERFSAQQFPDLHSELNLSSLELGDSALYFCASSVTWSNQPQHFGDGTRLSIL.

V and J are TRBV20-1 and TRBJ2-7; TRBD1 might be the D (5 bases). Germline V gene lookup returns CDR1 DFQATT and CDR2 SNEGSKA (reference sequence). The CDR3 is made up of 13 amino acids. V gave up 0 bases and J gave up 3 bases, with 9 bases separating them. As DNA, the CDR3 is TGCAGTGCTAGAGATATACAGGTCTACGAGCAGTACTTC. Its protein product is CSARDIQVYEQYF.